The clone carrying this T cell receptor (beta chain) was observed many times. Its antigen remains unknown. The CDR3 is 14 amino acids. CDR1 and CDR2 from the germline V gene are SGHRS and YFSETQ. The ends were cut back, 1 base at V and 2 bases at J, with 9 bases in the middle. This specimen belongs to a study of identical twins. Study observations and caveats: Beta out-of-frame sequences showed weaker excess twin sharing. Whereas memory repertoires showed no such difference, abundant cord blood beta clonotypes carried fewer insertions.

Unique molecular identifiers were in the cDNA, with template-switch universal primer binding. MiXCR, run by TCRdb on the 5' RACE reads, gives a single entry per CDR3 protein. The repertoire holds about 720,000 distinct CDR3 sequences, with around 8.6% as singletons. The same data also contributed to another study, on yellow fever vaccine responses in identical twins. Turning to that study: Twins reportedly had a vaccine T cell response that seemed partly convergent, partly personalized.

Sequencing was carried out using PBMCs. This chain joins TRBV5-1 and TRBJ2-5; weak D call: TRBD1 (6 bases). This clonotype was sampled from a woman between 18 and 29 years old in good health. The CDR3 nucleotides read TGCGCCAGCAGCTTGAACAGGGCTCAAGAGACCCAGTACTTC. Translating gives CASSLNRAQETQYF.